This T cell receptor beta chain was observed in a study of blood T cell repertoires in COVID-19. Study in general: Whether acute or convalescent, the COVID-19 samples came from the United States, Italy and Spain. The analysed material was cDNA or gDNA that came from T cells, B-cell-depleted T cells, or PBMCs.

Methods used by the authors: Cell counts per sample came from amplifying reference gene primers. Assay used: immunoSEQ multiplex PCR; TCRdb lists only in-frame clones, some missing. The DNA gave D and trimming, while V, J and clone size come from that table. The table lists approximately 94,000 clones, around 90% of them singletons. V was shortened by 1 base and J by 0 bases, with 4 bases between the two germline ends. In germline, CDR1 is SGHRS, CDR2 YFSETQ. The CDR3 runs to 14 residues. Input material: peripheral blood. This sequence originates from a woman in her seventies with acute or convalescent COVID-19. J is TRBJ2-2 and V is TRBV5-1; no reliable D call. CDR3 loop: CASSLITNTGELFF. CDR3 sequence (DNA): TGCGCCAGCAGCTTGATCACGAACACCGGGGAGCTGTTTTTT.